This T cell receptor beta chain was obtained from a study of blood T cell repertoires in COVID-19. Across the study: Sample material is recorded as cDNA or gDNA derived from T cells, B-cell-depleted T cells, or PBMCs.

Germline V CDR1 and CDR2: SGHTA, FQGNSA. The CDR3 runs 15 residues. The V segment lost 5 bases and the J segment 3 bases; nucleotides outside the gene matches: 10. Assay: immunoSEQ multiplex PCR; the TCRdb copy retains only in-frame clones and omits some. The table lists under 250,000 clones, over 70% of them singletons. What was sequenced was peripheral blood. The genes are TRBV7-2 and TRBJ2-7; 7 bases align to TRBD1. This TCR came from a woman in her seventies with acute or convalescent COVID-19. The CDR3, as DNA: TGTGCCAGCAGCACTGAACCGGGACAGTTCTACGAGCAGTACTTC. It yields the protein CASSTEPGQFYEQYF.